The 21 T cell receptor beta chains reported below all come from one sample, sequenced in a study of T cell repertoires in cytomegalovirus infection. Their recognized antigens are unknown. TCRdb itself ran the reads through MiXCR, one entry per CDR3 protein. The data show 900,000 to 950,000 distinct CDR3 sequences, 25% to 40% seen once. The sequencing here drew on cultured CD8+ T cells from PBMCs, taken from culture after CMV antigen stimulation. The receptors originated from a human donor in good health (CMV status not recorded). Some clones in this sample may be carry-over from other donors' samples.

Worth noting for this clonotype: A junction boundary mismatches the germline segment, possibly from a read error. The chain couples TRBV7-6 to TRBJ1-1, with a tentative D call TRBD1 (5 bases). The length of the CDR3 is 13 residues. Germline V gene sequence: CDR1 SGHVS, CDR2 FNYEAQ. CDR3 sequence reads: CVSSQTDGTEAFF. In nucleotides, the CDR3 is TGTGTCAGCAGTCAGACAGACGGGACTGAAGCTTTCTTT.

Turning to this clonotype: Possible read error: a much larger clone is one base away. The chain joins TRBV7-2 to TRBJ1-2; 10 bases line up with TRBD1. The CDR3 is made up of 20 amino acids. Germline values: CDR1 SGHTA, CDR2 FQGNSA. The CDR3 DNA reads TGTGCCAGCAGCATAGCGGACCTCTCAATCAGACAGGGGGCAGACTATGGCTACACCTTC. This translates into CASSIADLSIRQGADYGYTF.

This clonotype was counted at least ten times. V and J are TRBV7-6 and TRBJ2-1; D ambiguous. Trimming removed 1 base at V and 6 bases at J, with 10 bases between. CDR3 length: 14 residues. CDR1 and CDR2 from the germline V gene are SGHVS and FNYEAQ. The CDR3 spells CASSLGGTPNEQFF. Here the CDR3 DNA reads TGTGCCAGCAGCTTAGGAGGCACCCCCAATGAGCAGTTCTTC.

This clonotype was counted ten times or more. The chain is built from TRBV5-6 and TRBJ2-1; D remains unclear. The germline gives CDR1 SGHDT, CDR2 YYEEEE. V was clipped by 6 bases and J by 7 bases, with 8 bases between them. The CDR3 runs to 11 residues. Here the CDR3 DNA reads TGTGCCAGCAACGGGCCTAATGAGCAGTTCTTC. It encodes CASNGPNEQFF.

This clonotype was counted a few times. The chain carries TRBV7-8 and TRBJ1-5, with a possible D match to TRBD1 (6 bases). Germline V CDR1 and CDR2: SGHVS, FQNEAQ. The length of the CDR3 is 14 residues. V was pared by 5 bases and J by 0 bases, with 8 bases between. The CDR3 sequence is CASSVQGSNQPQHF. The CDR3 nucleotides are TGTGCCAGCAGCGTACAGGGTAGCAATCAGCCCCAGCATTTT.

This clonotype qualifies as medium-sized (0.01 to 0.1%). The chain uses TRBV6-1 and TRBJ1-2; D is unclear. The CDR3 covers 13 residues. Germline CDR1 MNHNS, CDR2 SASEGT. With 4 bases removed from V and 5 bases from J, the gap between germline ends came to 11 bases. The CDR3 nucleotides are TGTGCCAGCAGTGGGCTTCGTGGATATGGCTACACCTTC. Protein: CASSGLRGYGYTF.

This clonotype was found a few times. The chain is built from TRBV11-1 and TRBJ2-5, with D unresolved. In germline, CDR1 is SGHAT, CDR2 FQDESV (reference sequence). Trimming cost V 5 bases and J 5 bases, with 21 bases left between them. The CDR3 has 16 amino acids. CDR3 protein: CASSPLPGLALETQYF. CDR3 DNA: TGTGCCAGCAGCCCTCTCCCGGGCCTTGCCTTGGAGACCCAGTACTTC.

Ten or more counts support this clonotype. This chain uses TRBV5-4 with TRBJ2-3, with a possible D match to TRBD1 (6 bases). Trimming took 4 bases from V and 3 from J, leaving 15 bases between them. The CDR3 has 15 residues. Germline V gene lookup returns CDR1 SGHNT and CDR2 YYREEE (reference sequence). The CDR3 loop reads CASSLQDRRTDTQYF. The CDR3 region has the DNA TGTGCCAGCAGCCTACAGGACAGAAGAACAGATACGCAGTATTTT.

This clonotype has just a few counts. The chain couples TRBV11-3 to TRBJ2-2; D possibly corresponds to TRBD1 (5 bases). Per germline, CDR1 SGHNT and CDR2 YENEEA. This CDR3 contains 14 residues. Trimming took off 5 bases at V and 6 bases at J, with 13 bases between the two ends. The CDR3 bases are TGTGCCAGCAGCGCCAGGGATTTACCCGGGGAGCTGTTTTTT. This codes for CASSARDLPGELFF.

This clonotype was observed at least ten times. The chain has TRBV12-3 or TRBV12-4 and TRBJ2-5; TRBD2 matches at 7 bases. CDR3 size: 14 residues. V was clipped by 8 bases and J by 4 bases; unmatched bases: 10. The CDR3 here is CASWGGGRGETQYF. The DNA of the CDR3 is TGTGCCAGCTGGGGCGGGGGAAGGGGAGAGACCCAGTACTTC.

This clonotype was observed a few times. The genes are TRBV7-9 and TRBJ2-2; 9 nucleotides agree with TRBD1. The V gene's germline CDR1 is SEHNR and CDR2 FQNEAQ (reference sequence). The CDR3 contains 16 residues. Losses at the gene ends were 6 bases for V and 6 bases for J; bases not matched to a gene: 11. Here the CDR3 DNA reads TGTGCCAGCAGACCCTCCTCCGGGACAGGGTCCGGGGAGCTGTTTTTT. Protein: CASRPSSGTGSGELFF.

This clonotype was detected only a few times. V is TRBV4-1 and J is TRBJ2-7, with TRBD2 matching over 12 bases. CDR3 length: 16 residues. Trimming took 0 bases from V and 4 from J; bases not matched to a gene: 4. In germline, CDR1 is MGHRA, CDR2 YSYEKL. CDR3 residues: CASSQDNLAGGYEQYF. CDR3 DNA: TGCGCCAGCAGCCAAGATAATCTAGCGGGGGGGTACGAGCAGTACTTC.

Notes on this clonotype: This sequence may be a read error, since a much larger clone differs from it by one base. The J gene is TRBJ2-1, the V gene TRBV28; TRBD1 agrees at 8 bases. CDR3 size: 16 residues. Germline V gives CDR1 MDHEN, CDR2 SYDVKM. CDR3 amino acids: CVSSFSTGGSYNEQFF. CDR3 DNA sequence: TGTGTCAGCAGTTTTTCCACAGGGGGTTCCTACAATGAGCAGTTCTTC.

This chain connects TRBV7-6 to TRBJ2-3; 7 nucleotides align to TRBD1. The CDR3 totals 15 residues. The V gene's germline CDR1 is SGHVS and CDR2 FNYEAQ. V lost 5 bases to trimming and J lost 6 bases; unmatched junction nucleotides: 11. The CDR3 coding sequence is TGTGCCAGCAGCACCCTGGACAGGCCCTCGGATACGCAGTATTTT. This codes for CASSTLDRPSDTQYF.

The chain carries TRBV24-1 and TRBJ2-1, with 12 bases aligning to TRBD2. The CDR3 is 17 amino acids. CDR1 and CDR2 (germline): KGHDR, SFDVKD. J lost 5 bases, V lost 4 bases, and 8 bases had no gene match. CDR3 nucleotides: TGTGCCACCAGTGAACCTAGCGGGGGGGCGGCAGACAATGAGCAGTTCTTC. Encoded protein: CATSEPSGGAADNEQFF.

The chain has TRBV2 and TRBJ2-7; unclear D gene. This CDR3 has 12 residues. Looked up from germline, CDR1 is SNHLY and CDR2 is FYNNEI. The V gene lost 7 bases and the J gene lost 0 bases, with 7 bases spanning the gap. The CDR3 region has the DNA TGTGCCAGCACTCTTAGCTCCTACGAGCAGTACTTC. Protein: CASTLSSYEQYF.

This chain joins TRBV27 and TRBJ1-6; D is undetermined. V shed 6 bases and J shed 7 bases, with 10 bases lying between them. This CDR3 is 13 amino acids long. Germline lookup yields CDR1 MNHEY and CDR2 SMNVEV (reference sequence). CDR3 sequence (DNA): TGTGCCAGCAGCCTGGGTGCAAATTCACCCCTCCACTTT. It translates to CASSLGANSPLHF.

This clonotype was observed a single time. The chain employs TRBV6-1 and TRBJ2-3; TRBD2 is a possible D gene (6 bases). CDR1 and CDR2 (germline): MNHNS, SASEGT. V was trimmed by 5 bases and J by 2 bases, leaving 14 bases between them. The CDR3 is made up of 15 amino acids. CDR3 amino acids: CASSYPGLITDTQYF. CDR3 bases: TGTGCCAGCAGTTACCCGGGACTTATCACAGATACGCAGTATTTT.

The chain joins TRBV19 to TRBJ2-3; the D gene is possibly TRBD1 (6 bases). Trimming took 6 bases from V and 3 from J, leaving 16 bases between them. Germline V gene lookup returns CDR1 LNHDA and CDR2 SQIVND (reference sequence). This CDR3 has 15 amino acids. The CDR3 region has the DNA TGTGCCAGTAGCACACAAACAGGGCCGACAGATACGCAGTATTTT. It is translated as CASSTQTGPTDTQYF.

A word on this clonotype: This sequence may be a read error, since a much larger clone differs from it by one base. J is TRBJ2-2 and V is TRBV6-6; 8 bases fit TRBD1. Germline CDR1 MNHNY, CDR2 SVGAGI (reference sequence). The CDR3 sequence is 14 residues long. Trimming cost V 6 bases and J 6 bases; bases outside gene matches: 6. The CDR3 sequence is CASSHDRGAGELFF. CDR3 DNA: TGTGCCAGCAGCCACGACAGGGGCGCCGGGGAGCTGTTTTTT.

This clonotype was seen only a few times. The gene calls are TRBV20-1 and TRBJ2-5, with D possibly matching TRBD1 (5 bases). Between the trimmed V and J ends, which lost 0 bases and 4 bases, there was a span of 24 bases. Germline V gives CDR1 DFQATT, CDR2 SNEGSKA (reference sequence). The CDR3 sequence is 18 residues long. The DNA of the CDR3 is TGCAGTGCTAGAGAGACCCCCAACCCGCTCAGGGTGCGAGAGACCCAGTACTTC. Its protein product is CSARETPNPLRVRETQYF.